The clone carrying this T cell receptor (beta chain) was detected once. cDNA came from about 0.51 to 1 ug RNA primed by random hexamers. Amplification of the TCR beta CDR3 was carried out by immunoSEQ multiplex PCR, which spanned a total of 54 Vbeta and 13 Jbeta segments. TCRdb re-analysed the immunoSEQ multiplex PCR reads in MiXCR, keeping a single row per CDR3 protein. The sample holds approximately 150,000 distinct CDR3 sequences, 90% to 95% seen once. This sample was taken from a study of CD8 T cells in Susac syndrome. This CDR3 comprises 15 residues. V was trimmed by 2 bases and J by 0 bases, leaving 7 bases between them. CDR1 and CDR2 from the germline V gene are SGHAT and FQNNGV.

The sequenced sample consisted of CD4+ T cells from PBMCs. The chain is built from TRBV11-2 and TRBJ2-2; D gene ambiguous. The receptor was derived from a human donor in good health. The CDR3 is CASSLLRSNTGELFF. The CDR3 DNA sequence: TGTGCCAGCAGCTTACTCAGATCGAACACCGGGGAGCTGTTTTTT.